The rows below give T cell receptor beta chains drawn from one sample of a study of blood T cell repertoires in COVID-19. Sequenced by immunoSEQ multiplex PCR; TCRdb stores in-frame clones only, minus some. The sample has about 150,000 clones, roughly 86% seen once; the top ten hold 5.5% to 7%. The specimen sequenced was peripheral blood. These TCRs come from a man aged 50-60 years with active or convalescent COVID-19. CDR3s include the opening cysteine and the closing phenylalanine or tryptophan. The D gene is left open where the match is weak. Part of the rows lack a size; the others show once, few, many or a class for expanded clones.

clone size	J gene	V gene	D gene	CDR3 protein	CDR3 DNA
once	TRBJ1-1	TRBV6-2/TRBV6-3	NA	CASSYLWQRTEAFF	TGTGCCAGCAGTTACTTGTGGCAGAGGACTGAAGCTTTCTTT
NA	TRBJ2-1	TRBV7-3	TRBD1	CASSLRQGGEQFF	TGTGCCAGCAGCTTAAGACAGGGTGGTGAGCAGTTCTTC
NA	TRBJ1-4	TRBV11-3	TRBD1	CASSKKSRDRGKNEKLFF	TGTGCCAGCAGCAAAAAGTCCCGGGACAGGGGTAAAAATGAAAAACTGTTTTTT
NA	TRBJ1-1	TRBV2	NA	CASSDTTRGSAFF	TGTGCCAGCAGTGATACCACCCGAGGGTCCGCTTTCTTT
few	TRBJ2-7	TRBV27	NA	CASSPRKQAAFYEQYF	TGTGCCAGCAGTCCCCGCAAACAGGCCGCTTTCTACGAGCAGTACTTC
NA	TRBJ1-2	TRBV6-1	NA	CASSEGGGGYTF	TGTGCCAGCAGTGAAGGGGGGGGTGGCTACACCTTC
once	TRBJ1-1	TRBV3-1/TRBV3-2	TRBD1	CASSLDRGNTEAFF	TGTGCCAGCAGCCTCGACAGGGGGAACACTGAAGCTTTCTTT
few	TRBJ1-2	TRBV27	NA	CASRSTDFSGYGYTF	TGTGCCAGCAGATCGACGGACTTCTCGGGGTATGGCTACACCTTC
NA	TRBJ1-1	TRBV7-6	NA	CASSAQGATEAFF	TGTGCCAGCAGCGCACAGGGTGCCACTGAAGCTTTCTTT
NA	TRBJ2-5	TRBV13	TRBD2	CASSLEASGRMKETQYF	TGTGCCAGCAGCTTAGAAGCTAGCGGGAGGATGAAAGAGACCCAGTACTTC
few	TRBJ1-1	TRBV6-2/TRBV6-3	TRBD1	CASSFDRGNTEAFF	TGTGCCAGCAGTTTCGACAGGGGTAACACTGAAGCTTTCTTT
NA	TRBJ1-4	TRBV21-1	NA	CASSKARGTGGEKLFF	TGTGCCAGCAGCAAAGCGCGGGGGACTGGGGGTGAAAAACTGTTTTTT
NA	TRBJ1-3	TRBV6-5	TRBD1	CAGQGGSGNTIYF	TGTGCCGGCCAGGGGGGCTCTGGAAACACCATATATTTT
NA	TRBJ2-7	TRBV19	TRBD2	CASSWSSGSSYEQYF	TGTGCCAGTAGTTGGAGTAGCGGGAGCTCCTACGAGCAGTACTTC
NA	TRBJ2-2	TRBV14	TRBD1	CASRSGTGGPMSGRAFPGTGELFF	TGTGCCAGCAGATCCGGGACAGGGGGCCCGATGAGCGGGAGGGCCTTCCCGGGCACCGGGGAGCTGTTTTTT
NA	TRBJ2-1	TRBV2	TRBD1	CASSGTGFNNEQFF	TGTGCCAGCAGTGGGACAGGTTTCAACAATGAGCAGTTCTTC
once	TRBJ1-3	TRBV5-1	NA	CASSSQGSGNTIYF	TGCGCCAGCAGCTCCCAGGGCTCTGGAAACACCATATATTTT
NA	TRBJ2-5	TRBV25-1	TRBD2	CASRRTSGNQETQYF	TGTGCCAGCAGACGGACTAGCGGGAACCAAGAGACCCAGTACTTC
NA	TRBJ1-1	TRBV18	TRBD1	CASSQGARTEAFF	TGTGCCAGCTCACAGGGGGCGCGGACTGAAGCTTTCTTT
NA	TRBJ2-7	TRBV19	NA	CASSMGKQGSYEQYF	TGTGCCAGTAGTATGGGAAAACAGGGATCCTACGAGCAGTACTTC
NA	TRBJ2-7	TRBV10-3	TRBD2	CAISESGLAGIYEQYF	TGTGCCATCAGTGAGTCGGGACTAGCGGGAATCTACGAGCAGTACTTC
NA	TRBJ2-5	TRBV6-2/TRBV6-3	TRBD2	CASSKTSGGAGETQYF	TGTGCCAGCAGCAAGACTAGCGGGGGAGCTGGGGAGACCCAGTACTTC
NA	TRBJ2-1	TRBV3-1/TRBV3-2	TRBD2	CASAEIKRGGFYNEQFF	TGTGCCAGCGCCGAAATTAAGCGGGGGGGATTTTACAATGAGCAGTTCTTC
NA	TRBJ1-3	TRBV7-8	NA	CASSTGSGNTIYF	TGTGCCAGCAGCACGGGCTCTGGAAACACCATATATTTT
few	TRBJ1-6	TRBV9	TRBD1	CASSQGQGNSPLHF	TGTGCCAGCAGCCAGGGACAGGGTAATTCACCCCTCCACTTT
NA	TRBJ1-6	TRBV7-9	NA	CASSLDPNSPLHF	TGTGCCAGCAGCTTAGATCCGAATTCACCCCTCCACTTT
NA	TRBJ1-2	TRBV18	NA	CASSPGGNYGYTF	TGTGCCAGCTCTCCGGGGGGGAACTATGGCTACACCTTC
once	TRBJ1-1	TRBV19	TRBD1	CASSRPRDRAEAFF	TGTGCCAGTAGCAGACCCCGGGACAGGGCTGAAGCTTTCTTT
few	TRBJ1-2	TRBV9	TRBD1	CASSEQGASGYTF	TGTGCCAGCAGCGAACAGGGGGCGAGTGGCTACACCTTC
NA	TRBJ2-3	TRBV29-1	NA	CSVEVGVDTQYF	TGCAGCGTTGAAGTAGGGGTGGATACGCAGTATTTT
few	TRBJ2-1	TRBV19	TRBD2	CASSIEGPAGGRGQFF	TGTGCCAGTAGTATAGAAGGTCCGGCGGGGGGACGGGGGCAGTTCTTC
few	TRBJ2-1	TRBV6-5	NA	CASSRDSFNEQFF	TGTGCCAGCAGCAGGGACTCCTTCAATGAGCAGTTCTTC
NA	TRBJ1-5	TRBV7-2	NA	CASSLVEDSNQPQHF	TGTGCCAGCAGCTTAGTAGAAGATAGCAATCAGCCCCAGCATTTT
NA	TRBJ1-4	TRBV5-1	TRBD1	CASSPGQGAQPNEKLFF	TGCGCCAGCAGCCCAGGACAGGGGGCGCAGCCTAATGAAAAACTGTTTTTT
NA	TRBJ1-3	TRBV2	NA	CASTWGGSGNTIYF	TGTGCCAGCACCTGGGGGGGCTCTGGAAACACCATATATTTT
NA	TRBJ2-5	TRBV21-1	NA	CASSTRTSGRAGQETQYF	TGTGCCAGCAGCACACGGACTAGCGGGAGGGCCGGCCAAGAGACCCAGTACTTC
NA	TRBJ2-7	TRBV25-1	TRBD2	CASSIRGGAGQTYEQYF	TGTGCCAGCAGTATACGGGGGGGAGCTGGGCAGACCTACGAGCAGTACTTC
NA	TRBJ1-1	TRBV4-2	NA	CASSLWGGRTEAFF	TGTGCCAGCAGCCTTTGGGGGGGGCGAACTGAAGCTTTCTTT
NA	TRBJ1-6	TRBV7-2	TRBD1	CASSPTTGENSPLHF	TGTGCCAGCAGCCCAACGACAGGGGAGAATTCACCCCTCCACTTT
NA	TRBJ2-7	TRBV9	TRBD1	CASSVGTGGDTYEQYF	TGTGCCAGCAGCGTAGGGACAGGGGGCGATACCTACGAGCAGTACTTC
NA	TRBJ1-5	TRBV4-1	TRBD1	CASSRYQGGPTGGGNQPQHF	TGCGCCAGCAGCCGCTACCAAGGAGGGCCTACAGGGGGCGGGAATCAGCCCCAGCATTTT
NA	TRBJ1-1	TRBV7-9	NA	CASIGTGDTEAFF	TGTGCCAGCATCGGAACAGGAGACACTGAAGCTTTCTTT
NA	TRBJ2-1	TRBV27	TRBD2	CASSRLAGGDEQFF	TGTGCCAGCAGTCGACTAGCGGGGGGGGATGAGCAGTTCTTC
NA	TRBJ1-6	TRBV6-5	NA	CASSFRGNYNNSPLHF	TGTGCCAGCAGTTTCAGAGGGAACTATAATAATTCACCCCTCCACTTT
NA	TRBJ2-3	TRBV18	TRBD1	CASSPLTGGEDTQYF	TGTGCCAGCTCACCTCTGACAGGGGGAGAAGATACGCAGTATTTT